This T cell receptor beta chain was captured in a study of T cell changes during pregnancy in multiple sclerosis. The germline V gene has CDR1 MNHNY and CDR2 SVGAGI (reference sequence). CDR3 length equals 11 residues. Losses at the gene ends were 10 bases for V and 9 bases for J; bases not matched to a gene: 7. Produced via immunoSEQ multiplex PCR; TCRdb's table is partial and in-frame only. The sample has 77,000 or so clones; approximately 92% are singletons. The chain couples TRBV6-6 to TRBJ1-2, with 8 nucleotides matching TRBD1. The clonotype was recovered from a female donor in good health, enrolled as a control in a pregnancy study. Sequenced here: peripheral blood, sampled in the second trimester of pregnancy. Here the CDR3 reads CATWTGTSYTF. CDR3 bases: TGTGCCACCTGGACAGGGACGAGCTACACCTTC.